The 15 T cell receptor beta chains listed next were all sequenced from one sample in a study of blood T cell repertoires in COVID-19. Data came from immunoSEQ multiplex PCR; TCRdb stores just in-frame clones and leaves some out. The sample includes under 15,000 clones, 73% of them seen just once. The sequencing sample was made of peripheral blood. Receptors originate from a human donor in a cohort sampled during active COVID-19.

Here the CDR3 reads CASSSSTDTQYF. The CDR3 DNA sequence: TGTGCCAGCAGCTCGAGCACAGATACGCAGTATTTT. This rearrangement joins TRBV7-3 to TRBJ2-3; D remains ambiguous. The germline V and J ends were trimmed by 4 bases and 0 bases, with 2 bases remaining between them. Germline loops: CDR1 SGHTA, CDR2 FQGTGA. This CDR3 is built from 12 residues. Combining the CDR3 with reference TRBV7-3 and TRBJ2-3 gives the whole variable domain GAGVSQTPSNKVTEKGKYVELRCDPISGHTALYWYRQSLGQGPEFLIYFQGTGAADDSGLPNDRFFAVRPEGSVSTLKIQRTERGDSAVYLCASSSSTDTQYFGPGTRLTVL.

This chain links TRBV5-8 with TRBJ2-5; maybe TRBD1 (5 bases). Germline values: CDR1 SGHTS, CDR2 YDEGEE. Trimming removed 3 bases from V and 2 bases from J, with 11 bases in between. The CDR3 is made up of 14 amino acids. The CDR3 sequence is CASSSRQKQETQYF. The CDR3 DNA follows: TGTGCCAGCAGCTCCAGACAGAAACAAGAGACCCAGTACTTC.

V usage is TRBV15 and J usage is TRBJ2-2; D possibly corresponds to TRBD2 (6 bases). V gave up 1 base and J gave up 3 bases, with 9 bases separating them. Germline V gives CDR1 LNHNV, CDR2 YYDKDF (reference sequence). The CDR3 is made up of 15 amino acids. The CDR3 coding sequence is TGTGCCACCAGCAGAGGGGGGGACGACACCGGGGAGCTGTTTTTT. Protein sequence: CATSRGGDDTGELFF.

The chain recombines TRBV7-6 with TRBJ1-1; 9 positions agree with TRBD1. Germline V gives CDR1 SGHVS, CDR2 FNYEAQ. With 5 bases clipped from V and 6 bases from J, the junction kept 16 bases outside the gene matches. The CDR3 spans 17 residues. CDR3 loop: CASSPFSGGQGFPEAFF. DNA of the CDR3: TGTGCCAGCAGCCCTTTTTCTGGAGGACAGGGGTTTCCTGAAGCTTTCTTT.

V is TRBV9 and J is TRBJ1-2; maybe TRBD1 (6 bases). The CDR3 loop spans 13 amino acids. The germline V gene encodes CDR1 SGDLS and CDR2 YYNGEE. V lost 0 bases to trimming and J lost 8 bases, with 11 bases between them. Here the CDR3 reads CASSVVQGGGYTF. CDR3 in DNA: TGTGCCAGCAGCGTAGTACAGGGCGGCGGCTACACCTTC.

The chain joins TRBV29-1 to TRBJ1-1, with 7 bases matching TRBD1. The germline V gene encodes CDR1 SQVTM and CDR2 ANQGSEA. This CDR3 region has 12 residues. CDR3 sequence: CSGRQGNTEAFF. In nucleotides, the CDR3 is TGCAGTGGTAGACAGGGGAACACTGAAGCTTTCTTT.

The rearrangement joins TRBV19 to TRBJ2-1, with 7 bases identical to TRBD1. CDR3 size: 15 residues. Germline trimming cut 5 bases from V and 4 bases from J; bases unmatched to any gene: 8. Germline V lookup: CDR1 LNHDA, CDR2 SQIVND (reference sequence). CDR3 DNA sequence: TGTGCCAGTAGTGTAGTGGGGACAGAATACAATGAGCAGTTCTTC. It translates to CASSVVGTEYNEQFF.

This clone was detected ten times or more. The rearrangement joins TRBV7-2 to TRBJ2-1; 8 nucleotides line up with TRBD2. CDR3 length: 17 residues. From germline, CDR1 is SGHTA and CDR2 FQGNSA. The V gene end was trimmed by 1 base and the J gene end by 6 bases; junction bases not matched to a gene: 11. In nucleotides, the CDR3 is TGTGCCAGCAGCTTAGACCTGGGACTAGGTTTCGGCAATGAGCAGTTCTTC. Amino acids: CASSLDLGLGFGNEQFF.

The CDR3 spells CASSLFPPSYNEQFF. The DNA of the CDR3 is TGTGCCAGCAGCTTGTTTCCTCCCTCCTACAATGAGCAGTTCTTC. The rearrangement joins TRBV5-6 to TRBJ2-1; D unresolved. The CDR3 loop spans 15 amino acids. The ends were cut back, 1 base at V and 0 bases at J, with 8 bases in the middle. Germline V gene data show CDR1 as SGHDT and CDR2 as YYEEEE.

The chain employs TRBV29-1 and TRBJ1-2; TRBD1 aligns across 9 bases. The ends lost 1 base at V and 10 bases at J; junction bases unmatched: 4. Germline V gene lookup returns CDR1 SQVTM and CDR2 ANQGSEA. The CDR3 has 12 residues. CDR3 protein: CSVEGDRDIYTF. CDR3 in DNA: TGCAGCGTTGAAGGGGACAGGGACATCTACACCTTC.

This clone has only a few counts. The CDR3 reads CASSGEQVTGELFF. The DNA of the CDR3 is TGTGCCAGCAGTGGGGAACAGGTCACCGGGGAGCTGTTTTTT. The V and J genes are TRBV2 and TRBJ2-2, with D possibly being TRBD1 (5 bases). In germline, CDR1 is SNHLY, CDR2 FYNNEI. V lost 4 bases, J lost 4 bases, and 10 bases lay in between. There are 14 residues in the CDR3.

V is TRBV3-1 (or the pseudogene TRBV3-2) and J is TRBJ2-5, with a weak D call TRBD2 (6 bases). From germline, CDR1 is LGHDT and CDR2 YNNKEL (reference sequence). This CDR3 is 13 amino acids long. The V gene lost 4 bases and the J gene lost 4 bases, with 10 bases spanning the gap. CDR3: CASSRRLGETQYF. The CDR3 DNA reads as TGTGCCAGCAGCCGTAGACTAGGAGAGACCCAGTACTTC.

This clone was detected only a few times. CDR3 bases: TGTGCCAGCAGCCGGGGGGGCTCGAGGTACGAGCAGTACTTC. It codes for CASSRGGSRYEQYF. V and J are TRBV28 and TRBJ2-7, with TRBD2 matching over 8 bases. V lost 6 bases and J lost 4; bases outside the gene matches: 8. Germline lookup yields CDR1 MDHEN and CDR2 SYDVKM. The CDR3 covers 14 residues. Full variable domain (missing parts from reference TRBV28 and TRBJ2-7): DVKVTQSSRYLVKRTGEKVFLECVQDMDHENMFWYRQDPGLGLRLIYFSYDVKMKEKGDIPEGYSVSREKKERFSLILESASTNQTSMYLCASSRGGSRYEQYFGPGTRLTVT.

This clone was observed a single time. This chain connects TRBV11-3 to TRBJ2-1; D not certain. Between the trimmed V and J ends, which lost 1 base and 5 bases, there was a span of 6 bases. The germline gives CDR1 SGHNT, CDR2 YENEEA. The CDR3 extends over 13 amino acids. The CDR3 DNA reads TGTGCCAGCAGCTTAGCACTTCACAATGAGCAGTTCTTC. Translating gives CASSLALHNEQFF.

A few counts support this clone. The rearrangement links TRBV18 to TRBJ2-5; TRBD2 matches at 7 bases. CDR3 size: 18 residues. The J segment lost 3 bases and the V segment lost 2 bases, leaving 15 bases of the junction unmatched. In germline, CDR1 is KGHSH, CDR2 LQKENI. CDR3 sequence: CASSPGGVAGRVEETQYF. The CDR3 bases are TGTGCCAGCTCACCAGGCGGGGTAGCGGGCCGGGTTGAAGAGACCCAGTACTTC.